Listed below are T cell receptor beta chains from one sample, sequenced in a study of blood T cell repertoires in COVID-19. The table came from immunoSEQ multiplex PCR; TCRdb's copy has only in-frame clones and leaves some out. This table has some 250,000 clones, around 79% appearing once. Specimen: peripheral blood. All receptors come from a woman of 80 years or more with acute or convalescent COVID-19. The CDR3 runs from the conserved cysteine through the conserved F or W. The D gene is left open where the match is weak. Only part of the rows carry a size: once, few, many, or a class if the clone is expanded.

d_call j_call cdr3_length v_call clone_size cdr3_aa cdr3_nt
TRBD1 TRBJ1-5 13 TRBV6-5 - CASKGQGGQPQHF TGTGCCAGCAAAGGACAGGGGGGTCAGCCCCAGCATTTT
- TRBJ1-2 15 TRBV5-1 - CASSLSPTENYGYTF TGCGCCAGCAGCTTAAGTCCTACAGAGAATTATGGCTACACCTTC
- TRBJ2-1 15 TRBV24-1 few CATPWDWGSYNEQFF TGTGCCACCCCGTGGGACTGGGGCTCCTACAATGAGCAGTTCTTC
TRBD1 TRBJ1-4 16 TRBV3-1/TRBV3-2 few CASSQRGTGENEKLFF TGTGCCAGCAGCCAAAGAGGGACAGGCGAAAATGAAAAACTGTTTTTT
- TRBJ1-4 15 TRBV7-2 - CASSLEGAENEKLFF TGTGCCAGCAGCTTAGAAGGGGCGGAGAATGAAAAACTGTTTTTT
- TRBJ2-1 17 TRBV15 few CATSRDWGESAYNEQFF TGTGCCACCAGCAGAGATTGGGGGGAAAGCGCCTACAATGAGCAGTTCTTC
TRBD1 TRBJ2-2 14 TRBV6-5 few CASRTGGISGELFF TGTGCCAGCAGGACAGGGGGGATATCCGGGGAGCTGTTTTTT
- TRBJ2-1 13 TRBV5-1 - CASSPMSRGEQFF TGCGCCAGCAGCCCTATGAGTCGGGGTGAGCAGTTCTTC
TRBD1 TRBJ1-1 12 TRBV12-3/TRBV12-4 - CASSLSGQKAFF TGTGCCAGCAGTTTATCGGGACAGAAAGCTTTCTTT
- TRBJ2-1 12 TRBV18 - CASSTRDNEQFF TGTGCCAGCTCAACTAGGGACAATGAGCAGTTCTTC
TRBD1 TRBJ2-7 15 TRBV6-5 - CASRVTGKGTYEQYF TGTGCCAGCAGAGTGACAGGGAAAGGAACCTACGAGCAGTACTTC
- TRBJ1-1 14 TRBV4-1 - CASSQDLRSTEAFF TGCGCCAGCAGCCAAGATCTGAGGAGCACTGAAGCTTTCTTT
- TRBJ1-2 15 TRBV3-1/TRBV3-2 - CASSQDVTVRRGYTF TGTGCCAGCAGCCAAGATGTGACAGTAAGACGTGGCTACACCTTC
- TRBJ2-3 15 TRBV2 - CASSEAQALTDTQYF TGTGCCAGCAGTGAAGCACAGGCCTTAACAGATACGCAGTATTTT
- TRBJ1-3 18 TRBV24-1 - CATFLGTPDTSSGNTIYF TGTGCCACCTTCCTGGGGACACCAGACACAAGCTCTGGAAACACCATATATTTT
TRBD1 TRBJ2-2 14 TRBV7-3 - CAFRDSANTGELFF TGTGCCTTTAGGGACAGCGCGAACACCGGGGAGCTGTTTTTT
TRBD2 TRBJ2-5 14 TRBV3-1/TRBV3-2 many CASSLTGTRETQYF TGTGCCAGCAGTCTGACGGGGACTAGGGAGACCCAGTACTTC
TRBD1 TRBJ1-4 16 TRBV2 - CASSRTGGSTNEKLFF TGTGCCAGCAGCCGGACAGGGGGCAGTACTAATGAAAAACTGTTTTTT
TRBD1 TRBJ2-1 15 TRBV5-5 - CASSPEGQGTGEQFF TGTGCCAGCAGCCCCGAGGGACAGGGGACGGGTGAGCAGTTCTTC